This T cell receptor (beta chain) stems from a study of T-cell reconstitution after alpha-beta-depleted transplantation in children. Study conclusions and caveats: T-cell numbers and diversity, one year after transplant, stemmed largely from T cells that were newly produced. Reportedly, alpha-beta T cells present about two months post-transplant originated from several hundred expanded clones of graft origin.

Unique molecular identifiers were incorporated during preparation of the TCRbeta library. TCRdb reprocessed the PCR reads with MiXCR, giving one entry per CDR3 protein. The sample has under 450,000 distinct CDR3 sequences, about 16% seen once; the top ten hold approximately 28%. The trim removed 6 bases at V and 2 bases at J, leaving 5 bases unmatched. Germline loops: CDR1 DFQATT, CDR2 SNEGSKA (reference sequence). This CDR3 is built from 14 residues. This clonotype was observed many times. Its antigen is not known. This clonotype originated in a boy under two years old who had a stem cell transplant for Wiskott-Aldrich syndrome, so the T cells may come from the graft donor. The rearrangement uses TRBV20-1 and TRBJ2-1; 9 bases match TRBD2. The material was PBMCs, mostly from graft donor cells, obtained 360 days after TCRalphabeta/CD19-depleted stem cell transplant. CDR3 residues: CSAFPSGAYNEQFF. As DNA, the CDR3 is TGCAGTGCCTTTCCTAGCGGGGCCTACAATGAGCAGTTCTTC.